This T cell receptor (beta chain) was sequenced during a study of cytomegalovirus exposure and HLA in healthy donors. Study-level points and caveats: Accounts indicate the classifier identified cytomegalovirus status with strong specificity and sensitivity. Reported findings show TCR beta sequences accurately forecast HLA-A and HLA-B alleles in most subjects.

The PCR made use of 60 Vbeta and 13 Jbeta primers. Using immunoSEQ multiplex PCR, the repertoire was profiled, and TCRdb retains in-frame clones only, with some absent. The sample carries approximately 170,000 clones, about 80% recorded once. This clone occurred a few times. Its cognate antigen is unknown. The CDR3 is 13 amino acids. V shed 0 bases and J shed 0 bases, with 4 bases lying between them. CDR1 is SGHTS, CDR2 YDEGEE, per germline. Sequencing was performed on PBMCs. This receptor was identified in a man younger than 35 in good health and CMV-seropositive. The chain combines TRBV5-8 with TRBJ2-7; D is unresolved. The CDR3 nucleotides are TGTGCCAGCAGCTTGGAGCGCTCCTACGAGCAGTACTTC. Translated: CASSLERSYEQYF.